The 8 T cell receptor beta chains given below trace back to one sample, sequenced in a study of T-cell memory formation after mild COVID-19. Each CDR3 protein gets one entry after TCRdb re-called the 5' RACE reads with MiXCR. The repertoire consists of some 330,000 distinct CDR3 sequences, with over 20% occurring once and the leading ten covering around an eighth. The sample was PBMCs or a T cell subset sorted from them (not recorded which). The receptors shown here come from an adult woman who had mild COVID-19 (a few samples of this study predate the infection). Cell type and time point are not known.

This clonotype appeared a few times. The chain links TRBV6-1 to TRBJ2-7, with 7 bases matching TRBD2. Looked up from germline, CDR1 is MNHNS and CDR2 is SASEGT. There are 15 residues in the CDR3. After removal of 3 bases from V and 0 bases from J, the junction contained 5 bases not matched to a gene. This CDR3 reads CASSEASGSSYEQYF. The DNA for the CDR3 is TGTGCCAGCAGTGAGGCTAGCGGTAGCTCCTACGAGCAGTACTTC.

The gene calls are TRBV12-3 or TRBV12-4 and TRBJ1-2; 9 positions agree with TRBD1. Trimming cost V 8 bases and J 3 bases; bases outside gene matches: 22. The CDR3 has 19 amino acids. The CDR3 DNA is TGTGCCAGCCACAGGCGGTTGTTGGTTGACAGGGGGAAAGACTATGGCTACACCTTC. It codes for CASHRRLLVDRGKDYGYTF.

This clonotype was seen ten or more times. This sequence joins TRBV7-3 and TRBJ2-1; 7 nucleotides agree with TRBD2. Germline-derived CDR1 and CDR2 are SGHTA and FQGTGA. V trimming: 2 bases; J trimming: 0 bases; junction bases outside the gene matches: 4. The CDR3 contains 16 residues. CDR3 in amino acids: CASSLYGGSSYNEQFF. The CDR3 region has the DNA TGTGCCAGCAGCTTATACGGCGGGAGCTCCTACAATGAGCAGTTCTTC. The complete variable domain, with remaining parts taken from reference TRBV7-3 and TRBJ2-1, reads GAGVSQTPSNKVTEKGKYVELRCDPISGHTALYWYRQSLGQGPEFLIYFQGTGAADDSGLPNDRFFAVRPEGSVSTLKIQRTERGDSAVYLCASSLYGGSSYNEQFFGPGTRLTVL.

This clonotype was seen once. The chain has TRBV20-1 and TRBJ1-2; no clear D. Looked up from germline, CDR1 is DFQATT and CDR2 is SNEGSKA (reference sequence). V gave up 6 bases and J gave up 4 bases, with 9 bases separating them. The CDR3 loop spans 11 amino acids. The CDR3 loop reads CSASQRYGYTF. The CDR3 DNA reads TGCAGTGCCTCCCAACGCTATGGCTACACCTTC.

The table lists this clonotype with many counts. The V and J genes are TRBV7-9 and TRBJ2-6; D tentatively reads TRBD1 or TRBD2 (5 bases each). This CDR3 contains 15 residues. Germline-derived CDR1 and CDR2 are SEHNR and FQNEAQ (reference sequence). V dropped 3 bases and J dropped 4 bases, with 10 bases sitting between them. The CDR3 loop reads CASSLRGSGANVLTF. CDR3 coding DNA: TGTGCCAGCAGCTTGAGGGGATCCGGGGCCAACGTCCTGACTTTC.

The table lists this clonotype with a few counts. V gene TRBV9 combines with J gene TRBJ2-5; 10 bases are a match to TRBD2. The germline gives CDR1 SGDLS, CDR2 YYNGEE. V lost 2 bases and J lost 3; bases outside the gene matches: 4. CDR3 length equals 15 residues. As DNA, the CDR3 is TGTGCCAGCAGCGTTAGCGGGGGGCCAAAAGAGACCCAGTACTTC. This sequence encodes CASSVSGGPKETQYF.

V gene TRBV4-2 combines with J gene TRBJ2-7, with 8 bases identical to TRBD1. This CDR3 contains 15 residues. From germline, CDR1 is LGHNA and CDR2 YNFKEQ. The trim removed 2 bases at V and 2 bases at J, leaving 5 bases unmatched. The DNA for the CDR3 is TGTGCCAGCAGCCAATGGACAGGGAAAACCTACGAGCAGTACTTC. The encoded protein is CASSQWTGKTYEQYF.

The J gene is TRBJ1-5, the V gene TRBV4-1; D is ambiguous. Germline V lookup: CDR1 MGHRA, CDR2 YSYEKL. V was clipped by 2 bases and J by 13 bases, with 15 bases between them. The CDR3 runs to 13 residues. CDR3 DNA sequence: TGCGCCAGCAGCCAACCCGACGGACTCAATCAGCATTTT. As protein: CASSQPDGLNQHF.